The 21 T cell receptor delta chains presented below share a single source sample, sequenced in a study of γδ T cells in repeated Plasmodium falciparum infection. TCRdb reran clone calling via CATT on the multiplex PCR reads. The sample has around 86,000 delta-chain clones; more than 1.4% are singletons. Vgamma9/Vdelta2+ and Vdelta2-negative gammadelta T cells were flow-sorted from PBMC for bulk sequencing. The sample comprised gamma-delta T cells from blood. All receptors derive from a pool of human donors (malaria-infected and uninfected, not separated).

This clone was seen more than once but under ten times. The protein that TCRdb holds for this DNA derives from a much larger clone and differs from the translated DNA at residue 4, which likely indicates a read error; the protein shown here is translated from the DNA. The rearrangement uses TRDV2 and TRDJ1, with D tentatively TRDD3 (5 bases). The J gene, left out of TCRdb, was set here by checking the DNA against germline. Germline CDR1 is GEAIGNYY and CDR2 is EKD. V gave up 5 bases and J gave up 4 bases, with 19 bases separating them. The CDR3 is 15 residues long. Written as DNA, the CDR3 is TGTGCCTGTGGCGGCATAGGGGGGCGCCACGATAAACTCATCTTT. It codes for CACGGIGGRHDKLIF.

About this clone itself: The TCRdb protein, from a much larger clone, departs from this DNA's translation at residue 5, likely by read error; the protein shown derives from the DNA. CDR3 sequence reads: CACDCLGATRDTNTDKLIF. The CDR3 coding sequence is TGTGCCTGTGACTGCCTCGGGGCAACACGCGATACAAACACCGATAAACTCATCTTT. This sequence joins TRDV2 and TRDJ1, with TRDD3 as a possible D gene (5 bases). Since TCRdb gives no J gene, matching the DNA to germline was used here to assign it. Germline V gene lookup returns CDR1 GEAIGNYY and CDR2 EKD. The CDR3 has 19 residues. With 3 bases removed from V and 0 bases from J, the gap between germline ends came to 25 bases.

With respect to this clone: A read error likely explains why the TCRdb protein, taken from a much larger clone, differs from this DNA's translation at residue 3; the protein shown is translated from the DNA. The V gene is TRDV2, the J gene TRDJ1; no clear D. TCRdb lists no J gene, so it was determined here by aligning the DNA to germline. The CDR3 loop spans 16 amino acids. Germline V CDR1 and CDR2: GEAIGNYY, EKD. The DNA of the CDR3 is TGTGCCTATGACAAGAATCGGGGTCGTTACACCGATAAACTCATCTTT. It codes for CAYDKNRGRYTDKLIF.

A word on this clone: The protein in TCRdb stems from a much larger clone and differs at residue 17 from this DNA's translation, likely a read error; here the protein is translated from the DNA. The chain employs TRDV1 and TRDJ1; 10 nucleotides align to TRDD3. Here the J gene was assigned by germline matching of the DNA, as TCRdb has none. This CDR3 has 21 residues. With 1 base clipped from V and 7 bases from J, the junction kept 24 bases outside the gene matches. Germline V gene lookup returns CDR1 TSWWSYY and CDR2 QGS. DNA for the CDR3: TGTGCTCTTGGGGAACCCCCCTTCCCCTCAATCGGGGGATACGGGGCCGGTAAACTCATCTTT. Protein: CALGEPPFPSIGGYGAGKLIF.

This clone has only a few counts. TCRdb assigns this DNA the protein of a much larger clone, which departs from its translation at residue 8; this likely reflects a read error, and the protein shown comes from translating the DNA. This rearrangement joins TRDV2 to TRDJ3, with 8 nucleotides matching TRDD3. The junction had 14 bases not matched to a gene; V was cut back by 3 bases and J by 5 bases. Germline CDR1 is GEAIGNYY and CDR2 is EKD. The CDR3 totals 19 residues. The DNA for the CDR3 is TGTGCCTGTGACCCATTACTGAGGGATACGCGCCGGGACACCCGACAGATGTTTTTC. Protein sequence: CACDPLLRDTRRDTRQMFF.

The sample holds a few counts of this clone. TCRdb lists the protein of a much larger clone for this DNA, which differs at residue 7, so this is likely a read error; the protein given here is translated from the DNA itself. The chain has TRDV2 and TRDJ1; no clear D gene. TCRdb leaves out the J gene; it was filled in here by matching the DNA to germline. Between the trimmed V and J ends, which lost 5 bases and 7 bases, there was a span of 22 bases. Germline loops: CDR1 GEAIGNYY, CDR2 EKD. The CDR3 sequence is 15 residues long. CDR3 protein: CACVRTGSYGPKLIF. Written as DNA, the CDR3 is TGTGCCTGTGTTCGCACAGGGTCGTACGGGCCTAAACTCATCTTT.

For this clone: This likely reflects a read error, since a far larger clone is one base away. Other nucleotide sequences from this sample produce the same CDR3. The chain is built from TRDV2 and TRDJ1; TRDD2 might be the D (6 bases). TCRdb leaves out the J gene; it was filled in here by matching the DNA to germline. This CDR3 has 20 residues. Between the trimmed V and J ends, which lost 7 bases and 0 bases, there was a span of 32 bases. The germline gives CDR1 GEAIGNYY, CDR2 EKD. CDR3 in amino acids: CACKLYTPSRGLIYTDKLIF. DNA of the CDR3: TGTGCCTGCAAGCTCTACACCCCTTCCCGGGGACTTATTTACACCGATAAACTCATCTTT.

A few counts support this clone. TCRdb has a much larger clone's protein, which differs at residue 7 from the translation of this DNA, likely because of a read error; what is shown is the protein translated from the DNA. This rearrangement joins TRDV1 to TRDJ1; D may be TRDD3 (6 bases). Here the J gene was assigned by germline matching of the DNA, as TCRdb has none. V was trimmed by 7 bases and J by 0 bases, leaving 15 bases between them. The CDR3 is 15 residues long. Germline assignment: CDR1 TSWWSYY and CDR2 QGS. In nucleotides, the CDR3 is TGTGCTCTTGTAAACATCCGGGGGAACACCGATAAACTCATCTTT. Its protein is CALVNIRGNTDKLIF.

This clone has ten or more counts. J is TRDJ1 and V is TRDV1; 12 bases line up with TRDD3. Losses at the gene ends were 4 bases for V and 3 bases for J; bases not matched to a gene: 6. This CDR3 has 16 residues. CDR1 TSWWSYY and CDR2 QGS come from the germline V gene. The CDR3 sequence: CALGGHWGIQADKLIF. The CDR3 bases are TGTGCTCTTGGGGGGCACTGGGGGATACAAGCCGATAAACTCATCTTT.

Concerning this clone itself: The TCRdb protein, from a much larger clone, departs from this DNA's translation at residue 3, likely by read error; the protein shown derives from the DNA. V and J are TRDV1 and TRDJ1; 9 nucleotides line up with TRDD3. Assignment of the J gene here rests on matching the DNA to germline, because TCRdb gives none. The CDR3 consists of 23 residues. Germline V gives CDR1 TSWWSYY, CDR2 QGS. The CDR3 DNA follows: TGTGCTCCTGGGGAACCCTTCCGAACCCTCCTCCCTTTACTGGGGGAGTACACCGATAAACTCATCTTT. It encodes CAPGEPFRTLLPLLGEYTDKLIF.

This clone has ten or more counts. This sequence is one base from a far larger clone and is likely a read error. This sample also contains other DNA sequences that code for the same CDR3. As DNA, the CDR3 is TGTGCTCTTGGGGAACTAGAGTCGTCCCGGTCCTTTATTACTGATAAACTCATCTTT. Protein product: CALGELESSRSFITDKLIF. The chain recombines TRDV1 with TRDJ1; D not certain. Germline CDR1 TSWWSYY, CDR2 QGS. The CDR3 has 19 residues. Between the trimmed V and J ends, which lost 0 bases and 5 bases, there was a span of 25 bases.

This clone was picked up a small number of times. This sequence is one base from a far larger clone and is likely a read error. This same CDR3 is encoded by further DNA sequences in the sample. The J gene is TRDJ1, the V gene TRDV3; 9 positions agree with TRDD3. The CDR3 loop spans 16 amino acids. Looked up from germline, CDR1 is TVYSNPD and CDR2 is GDNSRS (reference sequence). CDR3 residues: CAFCGRTGGNTDKLIF. The CDR3 DNA reads TGTGCCTTTTGCGGGCGTACTGGGGGAAACACGGATAAACTCATCTTT.

There are a few counts of this clone. This probably arose from a read error, given a far larger clone one base away. The same CDR3 also results from other DNA sequences found in this sample. V and J are TRDV2 and TRDJ1, with 10 bases fitting TRDD3. Germline matching of the DNA provided the J gene here, since TCRdb leaves it blank. This CDR3 contains 16 residues. Germline CDR1 and CDR2: GEAIGNYY and EKD. CDR3 loop: CACDTLPHLGDNELIF. CDR3 in DNA: TGCGCCTGTGACACCCTTCCCCACCTGGGGGATAATGAACTCATCTTT.

This clone was recorded at least ten times. This DNA's translation and the protein TCRdb lists, from a much larger clone, do not match at residue 5, likely due to a read error; the protein shown is translated from the DNA. The rearrangement joins TRDV2 to TRDJ3; 13 nucleotides align to TRDD3. Per the germline V gene, CDR1 is GEAIGNYY and CDR2 is EKD. The CDR3 spans 23 residues. The V gene end was trimmed by 1 base and the J gene end by 2 bases; junction bases not matched to a gene: 16. CDR3 sequence: CACDTGLEVLGDTPAWDTRQMFF. CDR3 coding DNA: TGTGCCTGTGACACGGGGTTAGAGGTACTGGGGGATACGCCGGCCTGGGACACCCGACAGATGTTTTTC.

As concerns this clone: The protein given by TCRdb reflects a much larger clone and differs at residue 9 from this DNA's translation, likely from a read error; the protein shown is the DNA's translation. V usage is TRDV1 and J usage is TRDJ1, with TRDD3 matching 7 bases. The V gene's germline CDR1 is TSWWSYY and CDR2 QGS. The CDR3 is made up of 21 amino acids. V trimming: 7 bases; J trimming: 0 bases; junction bases outside the gene matches: 26. The CDR3 here is CALERVWGLQARGAYTDKLIF. The CDR3 region has the DNA TGTGCTCTTGAACGAGTCTGGGGGTTACAGGCCCGAGGGGCTTACACCGATAAACTCATCTTT.

This clone was detected many times. A far larger clone is off by one base, so a read error is likely. The chain combines TRDV1 with TRDJ1; the match to TRDD3 covers 7 bases. Trimming cost V 0 bases and J 0 bases; bases outside gene matches: 31. This CDR3 has 25 amino acids. Germline-derived CDR1 and CDR2 are TSWWSYY and QGS. The DNA of the CDR3 is TGTGCTCTTGGGGAACTAGGACCCCCCTTAGGGCCCCTCGGCTGGGGGGAATTGTACACCGATAAACTCATCTTT. This codes for CALGELGPPLGPLGWGELYTDKLIF.

The table lists this clone with a few counts. TCRdb records a much larger clone's protein for this DNA, with a difference at residue 15 that likely arises from a read error; the protein given is the translation of the DNA. The CDR3 DNA reads as TGTGCTCTTGGGGAATTACTACATCCGGATCCCCCAGAACGGCTAGAAAGAAACTGGGGGATACTTGATAAACTCATCTTT. Protein: CALGELLHPDPPERLERNWGILDKLIF. The gene calls are TRDV1 and TRDJ1; 12 nucleotides align to TRDD3. In the absence of a J gene in TCRdb, the DNA was matched to germline to assign it here. Germline V gives CDR1 TSWWSYY, CDR2 QGS. V was clipped by 2 bases and J by 5 bases; unmatched bases: 39. The CDR3 runs to 27 residues.

This clone was counted only a few times. TCRdb attributes to this sequence the protein of a much larger clone, which differs from the DNA translation at residue 8; a read error is likely, and the protein displayed is translated from the DNA. The rearrangement links TRDV2 to TRDJ1; tentative D call: TRDD3 (5 bases). Here the J gene came from matching the DNA to germline, since TCRdb omits it. Between the trimmed V and J ends, which lost 3 bases and 4 bases, there was a span of 17 bases. CDR1 GEAIGNYY and CDR2 EKD come from the germline V gene. CDR3 length: 15 residues. This CDR3 reads CACDGLGNRDDKLIF. CDR3 DNA: TGTGCCTGTGACGGGTTGGGGAACCGAGACGATAAACTCATCTTT.

This clone was counted only a few times. A far larger clone is only one base removed, so a read error is likely. Other DNA sequences in this specimen translate into the identical CDR3. The chain is built from TRDV2 and TRDJ1, with D perhaps matching TRDD3 (6 bases). Here the J gene came from matching the DNA to germline, since TCRdb omits it. This CDR3 has 15 amino acids. CDR1 is GEAIGNYY and CDR2 is EKD in the germline V gene. CDR3 DNA sequence: TGCGCCTGTGATCCTGGGGATCAGTACACCGATAAACTCATCTTT. It yields the protein CACDPGDQYTDKLIF.

Notes on this clone: The protein TCRdb gives is from a much larger clone and does not agree with this DNA's translation at residue 6, likely a read error; the protein shown here comes from the DNA. The V call is TRDV1, the J call TRDJ1; no clear D. The J gene, absent from TCRdb, was called here by matching the DNA to germline. From germline, CDR1 is TSWWSYY and CDR2 QGS. CDR3 length equals 22 residues. Deletions cut 3 bases from V and 0 bases from J, with 32 bases between. For the CDR3, the DNA is TGTGCTCTTGGGGAGGAATTTTCTACGAGTAGAGGGACCGTACCGTACACCGATAAACTCATCTTT. Protein sequence: CALGEEFSTSRGTVPYTDKLIF.

This clone was picked up many times. This sequence joins TRDV2 and TRDJ1, with a possible D match to TRDD3 (6 bases). Trimming took 1 base from V and 4 from J, leaving 27 bases between them. The germline V gene has CDR1 GEAIGNYY and CDR2 EKD. This CDR3 comprises 19 residues. CDR3 DNA sequence: TGTGCCTGTGACACGGGGACTCTACTGGGAACGAAACCAAACGATAAACTCATCTTT. Translating it yields CACDTGTLLGTKPNDKLIF.